This T cell receptor (beta chain) came from a study of identical twins (dated by TCRdb to 2016 to 2018). Context from the whole study: To test whether fetal clonotypes persist, the study used deep sequencing on TCR alpha and beta repertoires from monozygotic twins, unrelated adults of various ages, and cord blood. Replicate twin experiments were performed at different times using different library preparation protocols to rule out contamination.

The germline V gene provides CDR1 LGHNA and CDR2 YNFKEQ. Trimming accounts for 10 bases at V and 3 bases at J, while the number of junction bases matched to no gene is 11. The cysteine opens and the phenylalanine closes a CDR3 of 14 amino acids. The only DNA kept is the CDR3, 42 bases in frame from the first base. There are many counts of this clonotype. Its antigen specificity is not known. No base quality values were provided; no much bigger clone lies one nucleotide off. Only healthy Caucasian donors were included. The twin cohort comprised three pairs of female monozygotic twins, all aged roughly 18 to 30 years. Positive isolation kits from Invitrogen were used to isolate the CD4+ and CD8+ T cell populations. Beyond this particular receptor, the publication reports: In monozygotic twins, recombination models systematically underestimated out-of-frame TCR alpha sharing, but the models matched the sharing seen between unrelated individuals. Compared with coincidental sharing between unrelated individuals, out-of-frame TCR alpha sequences shared between twins had an excess of sequences with low generation probability. A weaker excess of twin sharing was found in beta out-of-frame sequences because the signal-to-noise ratio was lowered by fewer shared sequences. Because the same donors could not be followed over many years, the conclusions depended on cross-sectional statistical analysis. Invariant T cells such as MAIT and iNKT could partly confound zero-insertion analyses, though diverse VJ usage argued against this for most clonotypes. Abundant cord blood beta clonotypes carried fewer insertions; young adult naive repertoires showed a weaker similar trend, while memory repertoires showed none.

Library construction relied on 5' RACE. The run used an Illumina HiSeq 2000. Template switching added a universal primer binding site, and the final cDNA carried a unique molecular identifier that allowed TCR cDNA molecules to be counted accurately. Specific primers in the conserved constant-segment region were used to synthesize first-strand cDNA for the TCR alpha and beta chains. Each cDNA library was double barcoded, with a SMART-Mk sample barcode plus Illumina barcodes, to control for contamination. TruSeq adapter sequences and Illumina sample barcodes were added in two successive PCR steps. The Illumina HiSeq platform was used with custom primers to sequence TCR alpha and beta cDNA libraries. The original pipeline was this. Raw reads were processed with MiGEC to extract unique molecular identifiers, and MiXCR was used to determine CDR3 positions. Recombination models were inferred per individual with the repgenHMM and IGoR tools using an EM algorithm. Shared clonotype analysis was performed with the tcR package in R, normalizing sharing by the product of cloneset sizes. To study raw recombination free of thymic and clonal selection effects, out-of-frame nonproductive sequences were analyzed. TCRdb handled the public reads itself, with Q25 trimming in fastp and clone calling in MiXCR, and kept productive beta chains. Rows with one shared CDR3 protein collapse into an entry with the most common genes and DNA. The V and J calls and clone size come from TCRdb's table, not from the authors' own analysis. For this sample there are fewer than 500,000 distinct CDR3 sequences; roughly an eighth appear just once. The top ten hold 0.98% of the sample.

This sample was shared with a second study, whose subject was yellow fever vaccine responses in identical twins. Looking at the second paper: According to the authors, the vaccine-induced T cell response in identical twins seemed to be partly convergent and partly specific to each individual. The study precisely tracked vaccine-responding T cell clones in identical twins.

This receptor chain uses TRBV4-2 and TRBJ2-5, with 7 central nucleotides matching TRBD2. Material: CD4+ T cells sorted from blood. The clonotype originates from a woman under 30 in good health. This receptor has the CDR3 CATRQTGGEETQYF. The DNA is TGTGCCACCAGACAGACGGGGGGTGAAGAGACCCAGTACTTC.